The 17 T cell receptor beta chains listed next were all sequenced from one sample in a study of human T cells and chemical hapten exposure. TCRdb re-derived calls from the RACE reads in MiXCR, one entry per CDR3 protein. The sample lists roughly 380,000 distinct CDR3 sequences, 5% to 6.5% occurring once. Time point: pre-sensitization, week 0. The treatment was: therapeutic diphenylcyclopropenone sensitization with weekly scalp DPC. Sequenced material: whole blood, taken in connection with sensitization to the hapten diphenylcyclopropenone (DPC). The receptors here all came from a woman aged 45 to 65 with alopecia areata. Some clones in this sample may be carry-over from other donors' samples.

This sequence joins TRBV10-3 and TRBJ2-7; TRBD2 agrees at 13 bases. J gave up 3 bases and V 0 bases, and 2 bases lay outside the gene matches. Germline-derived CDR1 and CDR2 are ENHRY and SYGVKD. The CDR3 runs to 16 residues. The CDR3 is CAISESTSGRFYEQYF. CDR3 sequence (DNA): TGTGCCATCAGTGAGTCGACTAGCGGGAGGTTCTACGAGCAGTACTTC.

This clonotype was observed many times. CDR3 in DNA: TGTGCCAGCAGTTACTCAGGGGTAGAGACCCAGTACTTC. Protein product: CASSYSGVETQYF. The V call is TRBV6-5, the J call TRBJ2-5, with D tentatively TRBD1 (5 bases). Germline V gene sequence: CDR1 MNHEY, CDR2 SVGAGI. The germline V and J ends were trimmed by 0 bases and 4 bases, with 6 bases remaining between them. The CDR3 runs 13 residues.

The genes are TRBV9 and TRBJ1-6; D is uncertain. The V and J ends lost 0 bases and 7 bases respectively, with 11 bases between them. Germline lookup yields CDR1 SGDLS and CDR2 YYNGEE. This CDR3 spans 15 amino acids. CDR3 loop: CASSVDGKLNSPLHF. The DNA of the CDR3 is TGTGCCAGCAGCGTAGACGGGAAACTCAATTCACCCCTCCACTTT.

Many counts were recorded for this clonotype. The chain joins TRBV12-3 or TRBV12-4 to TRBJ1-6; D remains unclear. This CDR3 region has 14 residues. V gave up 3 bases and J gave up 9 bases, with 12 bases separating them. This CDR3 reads CASSLATVGSPLHF. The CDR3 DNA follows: TGTGCCAGCAGTTTGGCCACCGTGGGTTCACCCCTCCACTTT.

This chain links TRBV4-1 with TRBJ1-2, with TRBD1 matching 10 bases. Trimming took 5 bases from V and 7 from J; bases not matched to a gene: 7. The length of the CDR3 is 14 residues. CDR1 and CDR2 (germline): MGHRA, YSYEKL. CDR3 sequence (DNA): TGCGCCAGCAGCTTTCGACAGGGGGCGATTGGCTACACCTTC. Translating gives CASSFRQGAIGYTF.

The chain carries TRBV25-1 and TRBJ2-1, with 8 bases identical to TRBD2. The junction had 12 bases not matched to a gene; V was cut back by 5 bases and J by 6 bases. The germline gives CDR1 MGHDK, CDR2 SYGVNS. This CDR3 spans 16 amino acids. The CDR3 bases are TGTGCCAGCAGTTGGGGGAGCGGGAGACCCCTCAATGAGCAGTTCTTC. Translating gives CASSWGSGRPLNEQFF. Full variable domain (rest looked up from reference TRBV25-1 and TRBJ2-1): EADIYQTPRYLVIGTGKKITLECSQTMGHDKMYWYQQDPGMELHLIHYSYGVNSTEKGDLSSESTVSRIRTEHFPLTLESARPSHTSQYLCASSWGSGRPLNEQFFGPGTRLTVL.

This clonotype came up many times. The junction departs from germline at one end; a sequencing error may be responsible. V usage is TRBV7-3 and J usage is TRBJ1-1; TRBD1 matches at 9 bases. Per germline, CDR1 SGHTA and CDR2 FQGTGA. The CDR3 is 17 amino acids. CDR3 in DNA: TGTGCCAGCAGCGTAGTCGGGACAGGGATGCGGAACGCTGAAGCTTTCTTT. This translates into CASSVVGTGMRNAEAFF.

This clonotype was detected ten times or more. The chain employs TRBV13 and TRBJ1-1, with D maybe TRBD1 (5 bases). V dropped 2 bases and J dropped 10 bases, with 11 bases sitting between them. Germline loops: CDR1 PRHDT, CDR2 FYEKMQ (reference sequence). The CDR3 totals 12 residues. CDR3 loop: CASSLSSRAAFF. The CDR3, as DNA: TGTGCCAGCAGCTTAAGCTCCAGGGCAGCTTTCTTT.

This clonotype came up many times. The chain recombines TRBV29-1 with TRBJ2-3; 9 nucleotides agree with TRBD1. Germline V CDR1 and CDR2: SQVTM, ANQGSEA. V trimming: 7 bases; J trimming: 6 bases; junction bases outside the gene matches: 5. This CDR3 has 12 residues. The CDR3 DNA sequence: TGCAGCGCCTACAGGGGGCCCGATACGCAGTATTTT. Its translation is CSAYRGPDTQYF.

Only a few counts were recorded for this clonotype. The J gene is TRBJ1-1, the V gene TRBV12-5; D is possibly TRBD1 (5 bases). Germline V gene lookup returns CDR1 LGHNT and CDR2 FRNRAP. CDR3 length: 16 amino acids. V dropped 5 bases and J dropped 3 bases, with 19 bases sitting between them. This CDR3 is CASGPTLQAPDTEAFF. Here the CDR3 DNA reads TGTGCTAGTGGTCCAACCCTACAGGCCCCGGACACTGAAGCTTTCTTT.

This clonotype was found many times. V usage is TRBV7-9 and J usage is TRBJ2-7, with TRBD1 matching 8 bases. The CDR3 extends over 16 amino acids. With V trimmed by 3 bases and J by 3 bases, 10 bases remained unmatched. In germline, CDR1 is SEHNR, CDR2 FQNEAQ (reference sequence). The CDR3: CASSLRPPGGSYEQYF. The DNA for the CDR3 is TGTGCCAGCAGCTTGAGACCCCCAGGGGGCAGCTACGAGCAGTACTTC.

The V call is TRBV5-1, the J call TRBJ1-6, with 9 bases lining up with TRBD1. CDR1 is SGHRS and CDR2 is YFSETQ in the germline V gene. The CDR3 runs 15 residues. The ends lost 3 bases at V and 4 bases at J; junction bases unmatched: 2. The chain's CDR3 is CASSWDRDYNSPLHF. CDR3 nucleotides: TGCGCCAGCAGCTGGGACAGGGATTATAATTCACCCCTCCACTTT.

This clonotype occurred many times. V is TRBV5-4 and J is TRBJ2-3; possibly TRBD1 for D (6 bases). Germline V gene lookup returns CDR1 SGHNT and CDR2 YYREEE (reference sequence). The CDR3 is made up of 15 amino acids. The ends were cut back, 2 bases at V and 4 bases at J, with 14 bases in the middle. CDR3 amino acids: CASSLKKGDPDTQYF. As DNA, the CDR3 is TGTGCCAGCAGCTTAAAGAAGGGGGACCCAGATACGCAGTATTTT.

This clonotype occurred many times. The DNA for the CDR3 is TGTGCCAGCAGTACCGACAGGGGGAATGAAAAACTGTTTTTT. Translation gives CASSTDRGNEKLFF. The chain uses TRBV2 and TRBJ1-4; TRBD1 aligns across 9 bases. Germline V lookup: CDR1 SNHLY, CDR2 FYNNEI. The V gene end was trimmed by 5 bases and the J gene end by 5 bases; junction bases not matched to a gene: 3. There are 14 residues in the CDR3.

Here the CDR3 DNA reads TGCAGCGTTCTAGCGGGAGGAGCAATTACAGATACGCAGTATTTT. Its translation: CSVLAGGAITDTQYF. The V gene is TRBV29-1, the J gene TRBJ2-3; 11 bases agree with TRBD2. Trimming at V came to 5 bases and at J to 3 bases, leaving 7 bases not matched to a gene. Per the germline V gene, CDR1 is SQVTM and CDR2 is ANQGSEA. This CDR3 contains 15 residues.

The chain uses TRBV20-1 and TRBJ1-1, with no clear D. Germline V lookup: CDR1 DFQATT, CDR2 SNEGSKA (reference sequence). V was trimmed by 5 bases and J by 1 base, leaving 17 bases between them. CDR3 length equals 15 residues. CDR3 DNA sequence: TGCAGTGCTTCCCCGGGCCCCCCGGCGAACACTGAAGCTTTCTTT. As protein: CSASPGPPANTEAFF.

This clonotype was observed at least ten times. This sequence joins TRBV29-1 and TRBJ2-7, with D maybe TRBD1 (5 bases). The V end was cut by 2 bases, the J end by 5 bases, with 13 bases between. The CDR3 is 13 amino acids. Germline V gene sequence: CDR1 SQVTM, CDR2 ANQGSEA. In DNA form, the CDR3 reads TGCAGCGTTGAACCTCCAGGGTTCAACGAGCAGTACTTC. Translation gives CSVEPPGFNEQYF.